This T cell receptor beta chain was sequenced for a study of blood T cell repertoires in COVID-19. In the original processing: Amplification with reference gene primers provided the estimates of nucleated cell counts. Some clones are missing from TCRdb's copy, which holds only in-frame ones; the method was immunoSEQ multiplex PCR. That table furnishes V, J and clone size, whereas the DNA furnished D and trimming. The repertoire holds around 92,000 clones, with approximately 89% as singletons. The CDR3 has 17 residues. CDR1 MNHNY and CDR2 SVGAGI come from the germline V gene (reference sequence). Trimming took 5 bases from V and 2 from J, leaving 16 bases between them.

Material: peripheral blood. The chain links TRBV6-6 to TRBJ2-6; D possibly corresponds to TRBD1 (5 bases). The receptor was isolated from a woman over 75 with active COVID-19. The chain's CDR3 is CASSPHPGRAGANVLTF. CDR3 nucleotides: TGTGCCAGCAGTCCCCACCCCGGCAGGGCTGGGGCCAACGTCCTGACTTTC.